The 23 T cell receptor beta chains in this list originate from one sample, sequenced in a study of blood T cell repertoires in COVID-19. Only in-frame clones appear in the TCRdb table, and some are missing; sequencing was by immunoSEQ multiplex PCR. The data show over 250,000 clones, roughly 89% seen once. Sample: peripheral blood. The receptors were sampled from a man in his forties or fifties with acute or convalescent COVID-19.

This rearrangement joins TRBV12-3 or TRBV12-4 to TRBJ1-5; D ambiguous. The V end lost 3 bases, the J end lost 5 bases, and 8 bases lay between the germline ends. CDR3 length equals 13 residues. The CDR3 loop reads CASSLIPDQPQHF. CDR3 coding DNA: TGTGCCAGCAGTTTGATCCCGGATCAGCCCCAGCATTTT.

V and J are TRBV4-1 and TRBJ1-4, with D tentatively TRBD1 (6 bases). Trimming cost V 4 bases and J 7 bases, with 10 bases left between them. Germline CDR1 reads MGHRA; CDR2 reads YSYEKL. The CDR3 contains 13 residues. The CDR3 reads CASSRDIVEKLFF. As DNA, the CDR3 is TGCGCCAGCAGCCGGGACATCGTTGAAAAACTGTTTTTT.

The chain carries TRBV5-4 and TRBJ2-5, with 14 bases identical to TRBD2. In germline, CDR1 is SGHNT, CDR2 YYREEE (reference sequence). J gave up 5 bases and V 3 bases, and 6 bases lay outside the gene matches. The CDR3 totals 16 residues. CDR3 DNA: TGTGCCAGCAGCTCGGGGACTAGCGGGGGAACGGAGACCCAGTACTTC. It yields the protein CASSSGTSGGTETQYF.

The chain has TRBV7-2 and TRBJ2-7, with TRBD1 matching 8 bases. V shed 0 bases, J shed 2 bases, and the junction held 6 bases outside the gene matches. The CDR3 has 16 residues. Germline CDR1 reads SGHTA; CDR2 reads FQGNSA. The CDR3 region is CASSLAGTGRAYEQYF. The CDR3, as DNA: TGTGCCAGCAGCTTAGCCGGGACAGGTAGGGCCTACGAGCAGTACTTC. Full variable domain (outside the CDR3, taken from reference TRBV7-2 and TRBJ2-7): GAGVSQSPSNKVTEKGKDVELRCDPISGHTALYWYRQSLGQGLEFLIYFQGNSAPDKSGLPSDRFSAERTGGSVSTLTIQRTQQEDSAVYLCASSLAGTGRAYEQYFGPGTRLTVT.

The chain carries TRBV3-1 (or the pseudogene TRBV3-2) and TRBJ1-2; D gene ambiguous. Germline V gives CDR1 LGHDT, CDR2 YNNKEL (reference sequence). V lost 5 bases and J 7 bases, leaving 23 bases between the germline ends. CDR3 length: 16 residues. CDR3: CASSGSPSTPRSGYTF. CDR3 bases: TGTGCCAGCAGCGGGTCACCTTCAACACCCCGGAGTGGCTACACCTTC.

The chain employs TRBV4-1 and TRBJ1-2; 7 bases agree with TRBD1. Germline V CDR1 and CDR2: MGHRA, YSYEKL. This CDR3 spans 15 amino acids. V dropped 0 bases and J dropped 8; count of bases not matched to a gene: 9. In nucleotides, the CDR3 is TGCGCCAGCAGCCAAGATCCGACAGGGAGTGGCGGCTACACCTTC. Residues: CASSQDPTGSGGYTF.

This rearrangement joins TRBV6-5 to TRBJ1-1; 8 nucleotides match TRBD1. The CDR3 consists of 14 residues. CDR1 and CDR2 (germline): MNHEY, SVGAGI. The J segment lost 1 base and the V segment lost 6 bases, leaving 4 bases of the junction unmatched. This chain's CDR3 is CASRPGQENTEAFF. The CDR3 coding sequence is TGTGCCAGCAGGCCGGGACAGGAGAACACTGAAGCTTTCTTT.

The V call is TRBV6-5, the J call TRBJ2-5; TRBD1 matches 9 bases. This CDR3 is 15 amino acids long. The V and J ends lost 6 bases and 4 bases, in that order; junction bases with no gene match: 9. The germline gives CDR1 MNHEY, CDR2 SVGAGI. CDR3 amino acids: CASSIGTGSVETQYF. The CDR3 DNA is TGTGCCAGCAGCATCGGGACAGGGTCGGTAGAGACCCAGTACTTC.

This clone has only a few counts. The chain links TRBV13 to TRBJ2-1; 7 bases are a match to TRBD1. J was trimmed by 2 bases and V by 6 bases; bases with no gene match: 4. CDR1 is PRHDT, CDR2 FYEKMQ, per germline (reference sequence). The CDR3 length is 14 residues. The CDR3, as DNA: TGTGCCAGCAGAAGGGGGCACCCCTACAATGAGCAGTTCTTC. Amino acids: CASRRGHPYNEQFF.

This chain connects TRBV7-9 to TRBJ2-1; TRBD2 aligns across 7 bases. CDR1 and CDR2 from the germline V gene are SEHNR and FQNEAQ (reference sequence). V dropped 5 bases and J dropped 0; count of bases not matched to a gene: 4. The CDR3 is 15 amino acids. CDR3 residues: CASSPAGSSYNEQFF. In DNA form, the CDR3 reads TGTGCCAGCAGCCCAGCGGGGAGCTCCTACAATGAGCAGTTCTTC. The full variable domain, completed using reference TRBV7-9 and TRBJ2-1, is DTGVSQNPRHKITKRGQNVTFRCDPISEHNRLYWYRQTLGQGPEFLTYFQNEAQLEKSRLLSDRFSAERPKGSFSTLEIQRTEQGDSAMYLCASSPAGSSYNEQFFGPGTRLTVL.

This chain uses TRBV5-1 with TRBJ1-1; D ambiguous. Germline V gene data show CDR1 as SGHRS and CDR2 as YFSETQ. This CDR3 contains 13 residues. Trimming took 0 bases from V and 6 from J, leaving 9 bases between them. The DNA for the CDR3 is TGCGCCAGCAGCTTGGCCGGGGTCTCTGAAGCTTTCTTT. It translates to CASSLAGVSEAFF.

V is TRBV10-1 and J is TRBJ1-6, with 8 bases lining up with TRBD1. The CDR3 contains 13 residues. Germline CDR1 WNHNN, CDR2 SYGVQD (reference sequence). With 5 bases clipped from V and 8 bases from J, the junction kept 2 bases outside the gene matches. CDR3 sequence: CASSPQGDSPLHF. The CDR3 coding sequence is TGCGCCAGCAGTCCACAGGGGGATTCACCCCTCCACTTT.

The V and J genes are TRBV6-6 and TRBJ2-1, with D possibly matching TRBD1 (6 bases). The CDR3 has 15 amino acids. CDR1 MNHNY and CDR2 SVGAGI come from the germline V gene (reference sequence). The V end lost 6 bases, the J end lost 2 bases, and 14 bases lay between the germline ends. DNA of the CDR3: TGTGCCAGCAGCCGCCCCGGGACAACCTACAATGAGCAGTTCTTC. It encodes CASSRPGTTYNEQFF.

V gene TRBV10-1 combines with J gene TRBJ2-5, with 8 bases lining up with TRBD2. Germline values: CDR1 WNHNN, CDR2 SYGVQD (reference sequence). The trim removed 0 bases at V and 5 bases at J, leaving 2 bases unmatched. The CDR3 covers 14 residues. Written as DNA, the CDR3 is TGCGCCAGCAGTGAGTCGTGGACTAGCGAGACCCAGTACTTC. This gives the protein CASSESWTSETQYF.

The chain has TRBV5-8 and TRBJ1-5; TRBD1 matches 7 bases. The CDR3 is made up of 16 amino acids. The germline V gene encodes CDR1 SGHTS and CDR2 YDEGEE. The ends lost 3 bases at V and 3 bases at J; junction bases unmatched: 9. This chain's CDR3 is CASSSTTGIINQPQHF. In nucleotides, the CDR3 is TGTGCCAGCAGCTCGACGACAGGGATTATCAATCAGCCCCAGCATTTT. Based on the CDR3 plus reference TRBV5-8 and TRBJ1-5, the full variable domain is EAGVTQSPTHLIKTRGQQATLRCSPISGHTSVYWYQQALGLGLQFLLWYDEGEERNRGNFPPRFSGRQFPNYSSELNVNALELEDSALYLCASSSTTGIINQPQHFGDGTRLSIL.

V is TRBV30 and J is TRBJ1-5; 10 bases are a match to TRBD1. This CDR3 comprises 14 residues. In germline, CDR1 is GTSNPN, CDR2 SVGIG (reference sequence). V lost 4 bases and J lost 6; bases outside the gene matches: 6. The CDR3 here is CAWKVGQGGQPQHF. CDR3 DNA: TGTGCCTGGAAAGTTGGACAGGGGGGTCAGCCCCAGCATTTT.

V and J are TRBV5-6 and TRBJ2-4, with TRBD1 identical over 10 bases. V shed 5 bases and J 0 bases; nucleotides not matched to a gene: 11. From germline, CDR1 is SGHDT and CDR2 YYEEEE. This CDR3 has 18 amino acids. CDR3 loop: CASRSAGTGALAKNIQYF. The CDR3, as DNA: TGTGCCAGCAGAAGTGCCGGGACAGGGGCCCTAGCCAAAAACATTCAGTACTTC.

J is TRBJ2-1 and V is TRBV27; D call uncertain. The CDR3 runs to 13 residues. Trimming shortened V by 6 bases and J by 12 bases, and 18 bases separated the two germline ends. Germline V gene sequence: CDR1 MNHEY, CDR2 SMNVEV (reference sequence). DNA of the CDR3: TGTGCCAGCAGACCCGTTCCCCCGGTCTCGCAGTTCTTC. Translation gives CASRPVPPVSQFF.

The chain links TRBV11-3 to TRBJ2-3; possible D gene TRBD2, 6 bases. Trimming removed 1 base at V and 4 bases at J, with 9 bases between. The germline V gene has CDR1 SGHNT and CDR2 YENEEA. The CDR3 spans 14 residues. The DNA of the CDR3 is TGTGCCAGCAGCTTAGGAGCGGGCGCAGATACGCAGTATTTT. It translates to CASSLGAGADTQYF.

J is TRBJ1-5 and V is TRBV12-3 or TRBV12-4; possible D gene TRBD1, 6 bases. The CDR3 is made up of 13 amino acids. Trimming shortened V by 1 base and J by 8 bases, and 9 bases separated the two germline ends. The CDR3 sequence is CASSLGQGKPQHF. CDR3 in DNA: TGTGCCAGCAGTTTAGGGCAGGGGAAGCCCCAGCATTTT.

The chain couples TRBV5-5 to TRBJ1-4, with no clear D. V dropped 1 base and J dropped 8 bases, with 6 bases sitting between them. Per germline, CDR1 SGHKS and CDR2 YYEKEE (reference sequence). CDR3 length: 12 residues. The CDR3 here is CASSLSREKLFF. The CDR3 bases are TGTGCCAGCAGCTTGTCCAGGGAAAAACTGTTTTTT.

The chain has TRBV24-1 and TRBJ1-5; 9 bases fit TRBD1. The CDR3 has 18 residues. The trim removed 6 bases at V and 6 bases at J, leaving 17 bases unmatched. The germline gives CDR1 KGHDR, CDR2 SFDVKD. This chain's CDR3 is CATSLGQGLEGFGQPQHF. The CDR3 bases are TGTGCCACCAGTCTGGGACAGGGTTTGGAAGGGTTCGGTCAGCCCCAGCATTTT.

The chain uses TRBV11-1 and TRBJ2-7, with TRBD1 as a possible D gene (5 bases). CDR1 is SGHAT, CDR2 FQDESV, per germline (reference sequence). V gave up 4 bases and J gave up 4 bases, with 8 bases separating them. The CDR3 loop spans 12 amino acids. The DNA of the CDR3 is TGTGCCAGCAGCTCCGACAGATACGAGCAGTACTTC. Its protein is CASSSDRYEQYF.